This T cell receptor (beta chain) is from a study of beta chain features in type 1 diabetes (dated by TCRdb to between 2017 and 2018). Study-level background: No differences in mean age, gender distribution, total cell number or subset yield were found between patients and healthy donors. The study compared TCRB repertoires of sorted circulating CD4+ T cell subsets between recently diagnosed type 1 diabetes patients and matched healthy donors. A total of under 120,000,000 sorted cells were examined across all samples, and RNA yield correlated strongly with the number of cells per subset. Regulatory and stem cell-like memory subsets were isolated from only 8 patients and about eight healthy donors, whereas naive and central memory subsets came from all 30 or so donors.

In its sample, this clone was seen a few times. The antigen this receptor binds is unknown. Base quality data are lacking; no much larger clone is found one base away. The High Capacity cDNA Reverse Transcription Kit was used to reverse transcribe all of the isolated RNA, meaning that expressed TCRB transcripts were what got sequenced. Naive, central memory and regulatory T cell samples underwent deep immunoSEQ sequencing, averaging around 4 million total reads per sample. After sorted cells were lysed in RLT buffer, RNA was extracted with DNase-treated RNeasy Micro or Mini kits, with the choice depending on cell number. To prevent cross-contamination, each cell subset was processed individually, whereas patient and healthy donor samples were processed jointly. Using the immunoSEQ multiplex PCR, TCRB sequences were amplified from cDNA into 87-bp fragments spanning the CDR3 region. Amplicons were sequenced on the Illumina HiSeq platform. The original methods were these. Synthetic template baselines were used to correct PCR bias computationally, reads within Hamming distance 2 were collapsed, and singletons that could not be merged were discarded. Reads were aligned against IMGT so that V, D and J genes, CDR3 length and insertions or deletions at six rearrangement sites could be assigned. Within each subset, clonotype counts were normalized to sorted cell number, after which true diversity and Gini coefficients were computed with the tcR R package. Repertoire sharing was quantified using the overlap coefficient calculated on TCRB nucleotide sequences. Out-of-frame TCRB sequences from naive cells were analyzed as a proxy for the pre-selection repertoire. What TCRdb holds here is the immuneACCESS table cut down to in-frame rearrangements. Part of the clones is not present; checked against another copy, under half of the missing clones reflect an unresolved V gene, and the others are unexplained. D and trimming come from the DNA, and the V and J calls and clone size come from that table. The sample table holds hundreds of thousands of clones, of which roughly 15% were seen once. About 0.097% of the sample comes from the top ten.

Each donor gave one peripheral blood draw, averaging about 120 mL, which was collected into heparinised tubes. A BD FACSAria II was used to sort naive, central memory, regulatory and stem cell-like memory CD4+ T cells with a panel that included CD45RO, CCR7, CD25, CD127, CD95 and CD27. Every sorted population had a purity above 95%. Right away, PBMCs were isolated by Lymphoprep density gradient centrifugation and were stained directly, with no culture step. So that batch effects would be minimized, each experiment stained and sorted samples in pairs, pairing one healthy donor with one patient. Via the germline V gene, CDR1 is ENHRY and CDR2 SYGVKD. Reading from cysteine to phenylalanine, the CDR3 counts 12 amino acids. The DNA shown is the 36-base CDR3, in frame from base 1. V is shortened by 10 bases, J by 10 bases, and the region joining them spans 17 bases. Paper-wide results and their limitations: Patients with type 1 diabetes made fewer insertions and deleted more nucleotides at VDJ recombination sites, implying thymic rearrangement abnormalities. A moderate but significant shortening of TCRB CDR3 length was observed in type 1 diabetes patients in all four CD4+ subsets. Sequencing cDNA rather than genomic DNA could over-represent highly expressing activated cells, although activation and CD3 levels did not differ between groups. The naive, central memory and regulatory TCRB repertoires appeared to resemble one another more closely among patients than among healthy donors. Shorter templates might be favored by PCR, yet because patient and control samples were amplified and corrected together, any such skew would affect both groups equally. Because the HLA sub-analyses included only small numbers of individuals, any influence of HLA type on TCRB rearrangement was left unresolved.

This TCR came from a man between 18 and 29 years old in good health. Here the chain combines TRBV10-3 and TRBJ2-1; the D gene cannot be named for sure. Sequenced material: naive CD4+ T cells from blood. The cell subset or site label for this specimen denotes: true naive CD4+ T cells. The nucleotide sequence reads as follows: TGTGCCAACGCCTCCCCGGGCGGAGAGCAGTTCTTC. Its coded protein is CANASPGGEQFF.